What follows is one T cell receptor (beta chain) and its context. As yet, its antigen is unknown. The sample is drawn from a study of T cells in localized non-small cell lung cancer. General observations from the study: Tumor showed lower T cell clonality than uninvolved adjacent lung, where it was highest. Median around 60 top-100 tumor clones were shared with paired adjacent lung. The tumor had only one region sequenced, so heterogeneity remains possible.

This CDR3 has 16 residues. Germline CDR1 is SGHNT and CDR2 is YYREEE (reference sequence). V trimming: 3 bases; J trimming: 10 bases; junction bases outside the gene matches: 8. Here immunoSEQ multiplex PCR was the method, and the copy in TCRdb shows in-frame clones only, minus some. The sample contains 100,000 to 150,000 clones, roughly 90% of which appear only once. The source of this sequence is a female donor aged 60 or older with stage I lung adenocarcinoma. This sequence joins TRBV5-4 and TRBJ2-1, with 15 nucleotides matching TRBD2. Sequencing was performed on peripheral blood, taken before any cancer treatment. The DNA of the CDR3 is TGTGCCAGCAGCTATGGACTAGCGGGAGGGCCAAGCGAGCAGTTCTTC. It specifies CASSYGLAGGPSEQFF.